The 5 T cell receptor beta chains below all came from one sample that was sequenced in a study of blood T cell repertoires in COVID-19. Measured with immunoSEQ multiplex PCR; TCRdb has only the in-frame clones, and not every one. Here the sample spans about 44,000 clones, about 90% being singletons. Sequencing was carried out using peripheral blood. The receptors stem from a woman older than 75 in a cohort sampled during active or convalescent COVID-19.

This clone was counted a few times. The chain links TRBV9 to TRBJ2-3, with 16 bases fitting TRBD2. This CDR3 comprises 19 residues. Per the germline V gene, CDR1 is SGDLS and CDR2 is YYNGEE. After removal of 3 bases from V and 3 bases from J, the junction contained 10 bases not matched to a gene. The CDR3 loop is CASSAGTSGGADTTDTQYF. The CDR3 DNA sequence: TGTGCCAGCAGCGCCGGGACTAGCGGGGGGGCAGATACTACAGATACGCAGTATTTT.

V usage is TRBV9 and J usage is TRBJ2-2; D is perhaps TRBD2 (5 bases). The germline V gene has CDR1 SGDLS and CDR2 YYNGEE. V was clipped by 2 bases and J by 1 base, with 9 bases between them. This CDR3 is built from 15 residues. The CDR3 here is CASSVGLGNTGELFF. The CDR3 DNA is TGTGCCAGCAGCGTCGGACTCGGGAACACCGGGGAGCTGTTTTTT.

This clone was seen only once. The gene calls are TRBV20-1 and TRBJ2-7; TRBD1 might be the D (5 bases). Germline V gene sequence: CDR1 DFQATT, CDR2 SNEGSKA (reference sequence). CDR3 length equals 11 residues. Trimming removed 7 bases from V and 3 bases from J, with 10 bases in between. The CDR3 protein is CSVGHNYEQYF. The CDR3 nucleotides are TGCAGTGTGGGGCACAACTACGAGCAGTACTTC.

This clone was seen only once. The chain employs TRBV30 and TRBJ2-5; D is perhaps TRBD1 (5 bases). This CDR3 has 14 residues. Germline lookup yields CDR1 GTSNPN and CDR2 SVGIG (reference sequence). V was clipped by 3 bases and J by 4 bases, with 15 bases between them. CDR3 residues: CAWRARAIGETQYF. Written as DNA, the CDR3 is TGTGCCTGGAGAGCCAGGGCGATTGGAGAGACCCAGTACTTC.

This clone is a singleton in its sample. V and J are TRBV10-2 and TRBJ2-5; unclear D gene. CDR3 length: 11 residues. Germline V gene data show CDR1 as WSHSY and CDR2 as SAAADI. V was cut by 2 bases and J by 5 bases, with 3 bases left in between. The CDR3 region is CASSELETQYF. The DNA of the CDR3 is TGCGCCAGCAGTGAGCTGGAGACCCAGTACTTC.